This is a list of T cell receptor beta chains from one sample in a study of blood T cells in healthy people across ages. TCRdb independently ran MiXCR on the 5' RACE reads; one entry per CDR3 protein. Found here are around 1,000,000 distinct CDR3 sequences, approximately 38% of them singletons; the top ten hold around 13%. The sequencing input was blood. Receptors were obtained from a young man in good health. Each CDR3 is given with its conserved first and last residue. The D gene is left open where the match is weak. A clone size is listed for some rows: how often the clone was seen (once, few, many), or a class if it is expanded.

TRBV4-3	.	TRBJ1-1	.	CASSQDWGGGEGKTEAFF	TGCGCCAGCAGCCAAGATTGGGGGGGTGGTGAGGGAAAGACTGAAGCTTTCTTT
TRBV14	TRBD1	TRBJ2-4	.	CASSPRQGAAKNIQYF	TGTGCCAGCAGCCCTCGACAGGGGGCAGCCAAAAACATTCAGTACTTC
TRBV20-1	.	TRBJ1-1	few	CSARDPQPGAFF	TGCAGTGCTAGAGATCCCCAGCCGGGCGCTTTCTTT
TRBV7-2	.	TRBJ2-3	.	CASSLESTNTDTQYF	TGTGCCAGCAGCTTAGAGAGTACTAACACAGATACGCAGTATTTT
TRBV27	.	TRBJ1-5	.	CASSLMFQYGSPNQPQHF	TGTGCCAGCAGCCTAATGTTTCAGTATGGGTCTCCCAATCAGCCCCAGCATTTT
TRBV27	.	TRBJ2-3	.	CASSGSDTDTQYF	TGTGCCAGCAGTGGGTCAGACACAGATACGCAGTATTTT
TRBV20-1	.	TRBJ2-3	few	CSAPRQSTDTQYF	TGCAGTGCTCCTAGACAGAGCACAGATACGCAGTATTTT
TRBV9	.	TRBJ1-1	.	CASSVTGTHRTEAFF	TGTGCCAGCAGCGTAACAGGGACACACCGCACTGAAGCTTTCTTT
TRBV7-2	.	TRBJ1-2	.	CASRPIRDSNYGYTF	TGTGCCAGCAGACCAATTCGGGACTCAAACTATGGCTACACCTTC
TRBV12-5	.	TRBJ1-1	.	CASGLVLVTNTEAFF	TGTGCTAGTGGTTTGGTACTAGTGACGAACACTGAAGCTTTCTTT
TRBV20-1	.	TRBJ2-7	few	CSARLTGETLKQYF	TGCAGTGCTAGACTGACAGGAGAGACCCTAAAGCAGTACTTC
TRBV14	TRBD1	TRBJ1-4	.	CASSQDGTGRQKLFF	TGTGCCAGCAGCCAAGACGGGACAGGGAGGCAAAAACTGTTTTTT
TRBV20-1	.	TRBJ2-7	.	CSARDRGRPTNYEQYF	TGCAGTGCTAGAGATCGGGGCAGGCCAACCAACTACGAGCAGTACTTC
TRBV20-1	.	TRBJ1-5	.	CSATGQTNQPQHF	TGCAGTGCTACGGGACAAACGAACCAGCCCCAGCATTTT
TRBV7-9	.	TRBJ1-2	.	CASSSGRTPITNYGYTF	TGTGCCAGCAGTTCAGGCAGGACCCCTATTACTAACTATGGCTACACCTTC
TRBV12-3/TRBV12-4	TRBD2	TRBJ2-1	.	CASSSLAGVLEQFF	TGTGCCAGCAGTTCACTAGCGGGAGTTCTTGAGCAGTTCTTC
TRBV20-1	TRBD1	TRBJ1-4	.	CSARGLGATNEKLFF	TGCAGTGCAAGGGGGCTGGGGGCAACTAATGAAAAACTGTTTTTT
TRBV7-2	.	TRBJ2-7	few	CASSLMFEDEQYF	TGTGCCAGCAGCTTAATGTTTGAGGACGAGCAGTACTTC
TRBV20-1	.	TRBJ1-4	few	CSARDGTNEKLFF	TGCAGTGCTAGGGACGGGACTAATGAAAAACTGTTTTTT
TRBV10-3	TRBD1	TRBJ2-2	.	CAISDDRGLNTGELFF	TGTGCCATCAGTGATGACAGGGGGCTCAACACCGGGGAGCTGTTTTTT
TRBV7-9	.	TRBJ2-5	.	CASSLELSGTQYF	TGTGCCAGCAGCTTAGAGCTCTCCGGAACCCAGTACTTC
TRBV5-1	.	TRBJ2-5	.	CASSGLNQETQYF	TGCGCCAGCAGCGGGCTGAATCAAGAGACCCAGTACTTC
TRBV2	TRBD2	TRBJ2-5	few	CASSGGSGATQETQYF	TGTGCCAGCAGTGGGGGTAGCGGGGCAACTCAAGAGACCCAGTACTTC
TRBV7-9	.	TRBJ2-7	few	CAGSQWRDEQYF	TGTGCCGGATCACAGTGGAGGGACGAGCAGTACTTC
TRBV9	.	TRBJ2-6	.	CASSTRTGGSGANVLTF	TGTGCCAGCAGCACCCGGACCGGGGGCTCTGGGGCCAACGTCCTGACTTTC
TRBV6-1	TRBD1	TRBJ2-7	.	CASSEFQGAFEQYF	TGTGCCAGCAGTGAATTCCAGGGGGCGTTTGAGCAGTACTTC
TRBV7-2	.	TRBJ1-4	.	CASSPRQVTNEKLFF	TGTGCCAGCAGCCCGAGACAAGTAACTAATGAAAAACTGTTTTTT
TRBV12-3/TRBV12-4	TRBD2	TRBJ2-6	once	CASSIGTSGTGANVLTF	TGTGCCAGCAGCATAGGGACTAGCGGGACCGGGGCCAACGTCCTGACTTTC
TRBV4-3	.	TRBJ1-1	.	CASSRWGGTEAFF	TGCGCCAGCAGCCGGTGGGGGGGAACTGAAGCTTTCTTT
TRBV4-3	TRBD2	TRBJ2-7	.	CVSSPSGVYEQYF	TGCGTCAGCAGCCCAAGCGGGGTTTACGAGCAGTACTTC
TRBV3-1	.	TRBJ1-2	few	CASTSGGPNYGYTF	TGTGCCAGCACTTCCGGGGGCCCCAACTATGGCTACACCTTC
TRBV20-1	.	TRBJ2-4	.	CSANPLAKNIQYF	TGCAGTGCTAATCCCCTAGCCAAAAACATTCAGTACTTC
TRBV3-1	TRBD2	TRBJ2-3	few	CASSQDAGGRTDTQYF	TGTGCCAGCAGCCAAGATGCGGGGGGGCGCACAGATACGCAGTATTTT
TRBV4-3	TRBD2	TRBJ2-3	.	CASSQDQYRGGTDTQYF	TGCGCCAGCAGCCAAGATCAGTATCGGGGGGGCACAGATACGCAGTATTTT
TRBV7-9	.	TRBJ1-1	.	CASAPAAAEAFF	TGTGCCAGCGCCCCCGCGGCCGCTGAAGCTTTCTTT
TRBV2	.	TRBJ2-3	.	CASGALKATDTQYF	TGTGCCAGCGGGGCTTTGAAAGCGACAGATACGCAGTATTTT
TRBV7-9	.	TRBJ1-4	few	CASSPSGRHNEKLFF	TGTGCCAGCAGCCCCTCAGGAAGACATAATGAAAAACTGTTTTTT
TRBV6-6	.	TRBJ1-5	.	CASSYSTNSLQHF	TGTGCCAGCAGTTACTCGACAAACAGTCTCCAGCATTTT
TRBV5-5	TRBD2	TRBJ2-1	few	CASSLWLAGGFSYNEQFF	TGTGCCAGCAGCTTGTGGCTAGCGGGGGGGTTCTCCTACAATGAGCAGTTCTTC
TRBV7-9	.	TRBJ1-2	.	CASSFSDGGYTF	TGTGCCAGCAGCTTTTCAGACGGGGGCTACACCTTC